The text below deals with one TCR beta chain. This sample was taken from a study of blood T cells in healthy people across ages. Per-sample yields of isolated PBMCs were at least 6 million. The CDR3 totals 14 residues. The germline gives CDR1 SNHLY, CDR2 FYNNEI. Using a J-beta primer mix together with a sample-barcoded 5' primer, a second PCR was run for roughly 7 to 11 cycles. TCRdb recomputed calls from the 5' RACE reads with MiXCR, one row per CDR3 protein. The sample holds more than 1,000,000 distinct CDR3 sequences, almost 25% seen once. The sample also formed part of further work on T cells of mothers and their children.

This clonotype was sampled from a girl aged 2 to 10 in good health. The V and J genes are TRBV2 and TRBJ2-1, with D maybe TRBD1 (6 bases). The J call may be in error: the DNA end matches TRBJ2-7 better. The sample taken for sequencing was blood. CDR3 in amino acids: CARSPGQGFREQYF. For the CDR3, the DNA is TGTGCCAGATCACCGGGGCAGGGGTTTCGGGAGCAGTACTTC.